These T cell receptor beta chains were read from a single sample in a study of blood T cell repertoires in COVID-19. Method: immunoSEQ multiplex PCR; TCRdb's copy keeps in-frame clones and lacks some. The sample includes around 230,000 clones, around 92% of them seen just once. Input material: PBMCs or T cells enriched from blood (not recorded which). The receptors originated from a woman in her 30s with acute COVID-19. CDR3s include the opening cysteine and the closing phenylalanine or tryptophan. The D gene is left open where the match is weak. A clone size is listed for some rows: how often the clone was seen (once, few, many), or a class if it is expanded.

v_gene: TRBV15; j_gene: TRBJ1-5; d_gene: NA; abundance: NA; len: 14; CDR3nt: TGTGCCACCAGCAGAGCTCTCGCGGATCAGCCCCAGCATTTT; CDR3aa: CATSRALADQPQHF
v_gene: TRBV19; j_gene: TRBJ1-2; d_gene: TRBD1; abundance: once; len: 16; CDR3nt: TGTGCCAGTAGTATACCGGGACAGCCATCTAACTATGGCTACACCTTC; CDR3aa: CASSIPGQPSNYGYTF
v_gene: TRBV27; j_gene: TRBJ1-5; d_gene: TRBD1; abundance: NA; len: 15; CDR3nt: TGTGCCAGCAGTTTCTCGACAGGGGGCAATCAGCCCCAGCATTTT; CDR3aa: CASSFSTGGNQPQHF
v_gene: TRBV28; j_gene: TRBJ2-3; d_gene: NA; abundance: NA; len: 16; CDR3nt: TGTGCCAGCAGCACCCTTCGAGAGAGGATCACAGATACGCAGTATTTT; CDR3aa: CASSTLRERITDTQYF
v_gene: TRBV5-4; j_gene: TRBJ1-4; d_gene: NA; abundance: NA; len: 14; CDR3nt: TGTGCCAGCAGCTTGCGGAGTGCTAATGAAAAACTGTTTTTT; CDR3aa: CASSLRSANEKLFF
v_gene: TRBV15; j_gene: TRBJ1-1; d_gene: NA; abundance: NA; len: 12; CDR3nt: TGTGCCACCAGCTCAGCTCAGGTCGAAGCTTTCTTT; CDR3aa: CATSSAQVEAFF
v_gene: TRBV9; j_gene: TRBJ1-6; d_gene: NA; abundance: once; len: 15; CDR3nt: TGTGCCAGCAGCCCTACGAGACAGCAAAATTCACCCCTCCACTTT; CDR3aa: CASSPTRQQNSPLHF
v_gene: TRBV5-1; j_gene: TRBJ2-3; d_gene: TRBD2; abundance: NA; len: 16; CDR3nt: TGCGCCAGCAGCTTAGGGACTAGCGCAAACACAGATACGCAGTATTTT; CDR3aa: CASSLGTSANTDTQYF
v_gene: TRBV9; j_gene: TRBJ2-7; d_gene: NA; abundance: NA; len: 14; CDR3nt: TGTGCCAGCAGCGTAGGACAGTCGGCCTACGAGCAGTACTTC; CDR3aa: CASSVGQSAYEQYF
v_gene: TRBV6-5; j_gene: TRBJ2-7; d_gene: TRBD2; abundance: NA; len: 14; CDR3nt: TGTGCCAGCAGCCGAAGGACTAGCGCTGACGAGCAGTACTTC; CDR3aa: CASSRRTSADEQYF
v_gene: TRBV27; j_gene: TRBJ2-7; d_gene: NA; abundance: NA; len: 13; CDR3nt: TGTGCCAGCAGTTTATCCGGCTCCTACGAGCAGTACTTC; CDR3aa: CASSLSGSYEQYF
v_gene: TRBV5-1; j_gene: TRBJ2-7; d_gene: TRBD1; abundance: NA; len: 14; CDR3nt: TGCGCCAGCAGCTGGGGGACAGGGTACTACGAGCAGTACTTC; CDR3aa: CASSWGTGYYEQYF
v_gene: TRBV11-2; j_gene: TRBJ2-6; d_gene: NA; abundance: NA; len: 15; CDR3nt: TGTGCCAGCAGCTTAGGTAGCTCTGGGGCCAACGTCCTGACTTTC; CDR3aa: CASSLGSSGANVLTF
v_gene: TRBV5-8; j_gene: TRBJ2-7; d_gene: TRBD1; abundance: NA; len: 17; CDR3nt: TGTGCCAGCAGCTTGGACCGGGGGGGGACAGGGGCCTACGAGCAGTACTTC; CDR3aa: CASSLDRGGTGAYEQYF
v_gene: TRBV4-1; j_gene: TRBJ1-1; d_gene: TRBD1; abundance: NA; len: 15; CDR3nt: TGCGCCAGCAGCCCAGGACAGGGGAAGAACACTGAAGCTTTCTTT; CDR3aa: CASSPGQGKNTEAFF
v_gene: TRBV4-1; j_gene: TRBJ1-1; d_gene: TRBD1; abundance: NA; len: 14; CDR3nt: TGCGCCAGCAGCCCGACAGGGTCGTACACTGAAGCTTTCTTT; CDR3aa: CASSPTGSYTEAFF
v_gene: TRBV6-5; j_gene: TRBJ2-7; d_gene: NA; abundance: NA; len: 13; CDR3nt: TGTGCCAGCAGTTACGGTCGGGCCTACGAGCAGTACTTC; CDR3aa: CASSYGRAYEQYF
v_gene: TRBV20-1; j_gene: TRBJ1-2; d_gene: TRBD1; abundance: NA; len: 11; CDR3nt: TGCAGTGCCAGGACAGGCTATGGCTACACCTTC; CDR3aa: CSARTGYGYTF
v_gene: TRBV27; j_gene: TRBJ1-1; d_gene: TRBD1; abundance: NA; len: 15; CDR3nt: TGTGCCAGCAGCTTGGACAGGGGGCCGAACACTGAAGCTTTCTTT; CDR3aa: CASSLDRGPNTEAFF
v_gene: TRBV27; j_gene: TRBJ2-5; d_gene: TRBD2; abundance: NA; len: 16; CDR3nt: TGTGCCAGCAGTTTTATTAGCGGGTCCCGACAAGAGACCCAGTACTTC; CDR3aa: CASSFISGSRQETQYF
v_gene: TRBV18; j_gene: TRBJ2-2; d_gene: NA; abundance: NA; len: 16; CDR3nt: TGTGCCAGCTCACCGGCTTCCGGGGGTAACACCGGGGAGCTGTTTTTT; CDR3aa: CASSPASGGNTGELFF
v_gene: TRBV6-5; j_gene: TRBJ1-3; d_gene: TRBD1; abundance: NA; len: 15; CDR3nt: TGTGCCAGCAGTCGACAGGGGGTCGCTGGAAACACCATATATTTT; CDR3aa: CASSRQGVAGNTIYF
v_gene: TRBV5-6; j_gene: TRBJ2-7; d_gene: TRBD2; abundance: NA; len: 14; CDR3nt: TGTGCCAGCAGCTTGCCTAGCGGGGGATACGAGCAGTACTTC; CDR3aa: CASSLPSGGYEQYF
v_gene: TRBV5-1; j_gene: TRBJ1-6; d_gene: TRBD1; abundance: NA; len: 14; CDR3nt: TGCGCCAGCAGCTTGGTACAGGGGGGGTCACCCCTCCACTTT; CDR3aa: CASSLVQGGSPLHF
v_gene: TRBV7-6; j_gene: TRBJ2-3; d_gene: TRBD2; abundance: NA; len: 17; CDR3nt: TGTGCCAGCAGCTCTGTCGGGGGGACCGGGGGCACAGATACGCAGTATTTT; CDR3aa: CASSSVGGTGGTDTQYF
v_gene: TRBV7-8; j_gene: TRBJ2-3; d_gene: TRBD1; abundance: NA; len: 17; CDR3nt: TGTGCCAGCAGCTTAGACTGGGGACAGGGGGTCCTAGATACGCAGTATTTT; CDR3aa: CASSLDWGQGVLDTQYF
v_gene: TRBV7-8; j_gene: TRBJ1-5; d_gene: NA; abundance: NA; len: 16; CDR3nt: TGTGCCAGCACCCCGTCTGGGGGGGCGCTGGGTCAGCCCCAGCATTTT; CDR3aa: CASTPSGGALGQPQHF
v_gene: TRBV19; j_gene: TRBJ1-2; d_gene: NA; abundance: NA; len: 16; CDR3nt: TGTGCCAGTAGCCCCCCCGGCTTCACAGCTAACTATGGCTACACCTTC; CDR3aa: CASSPPGFTANYGYTF
v_gene: TRBV19; j_gene: TRBJ1-1; d_gene: NA; abundance: NA; len: 14; CDR3nt: TGTGCCAGCAGTAGACAGCCTTTGAACACTGAAGCTTTCTTT; CDR3aa: CASSRQPLNTEAFF
v_gene: TRBV29-1; j_gene: TRBJ2-3; d_gene: TRBD1; abundance: NA; len: 14; CDR3nt: TGCAGCGTCGAACAGTACAGGGGTCCAGATACGCAGTATTTT; CDR3aa: CSVEQYRGPDTQYF
v_gene: TRBV5-1; j_gene: TRBJ1-1; d_gene: NA; abundance: NA; len: 14; CDR3nt: TGCGCCAGCAGCTTAGCAGGGATGAACACTGAAGCTTTCTTT; CDR3aa: CASSLAGMNTEAFF
v_gene: TRBV5-5; j_gene: TRBJ2-3; d_gene: TRBD1; abundance: NA; len: 15; CDR3nt: TGTGCCAGCAGCTCGGACCGACAGGGAATAGATACGCAGTATTTT; CDR3aa: CASSSDRQGIDTQYF
v_gene: TRBV6-1; j_gene: TRBJ1-5; d_gene: TRBD1; abundance: NA; len: 13; CDR3nt: TGTGCCAGCAGGGAAGGACAGGGACTGCCCCAGCATTTT; CDR3aa: CASREGQGLPQHF
v_gene: TRBV27; j_gene: TRBJ2-5; d_gene: NA; abundance: NA; len: 17; CDR3nt: TGTGCCAGCAGTTTAGAAGGGTCGAGGGTTTCTCAAGAGACCCAGTACTTC; CDR3aa: CASSLEGSRVSQETQYF
v_gene: TRBV28; j_gene: TRBJ2-3; d_gene: NA; abundance: NA; len: 13; CDR3nt: TGTGCCAGCAGTCCGCGGGATGCAGATACGCAGTATTTT; CDR3aa: CASSPRDADTQYF
v_gene: TRBV7-9; j_gene: TRBJ2-5; d_gene: NA; abundance: NA; len: 11; CDR3nt: TGTGCCAGCAGCTTAAGGGGGACCCAGTACTTC; CDR3aa: CASSLRGTQYF
v_gene: TRBV19; j_gene: TRBJ2-7; d_gene: TRBD1; abundance: NA; len: 15; CDR3nt: TGTGCCAGTAGTGCGGGACAGGGGGGTTTCTACGAGCAGTACTTC; CDR3aa: CASSAGQGGFYEQYF
v_gene: TRBV19; j_gene: TRBJ2-1; d_gene: NA; abundance: NA; len: 15; CDR3nt: TGTGCCAGTAGTATTGGGCATCCGGCCTACAATGAGCAGTTCTTC; CDR3aa: CASSIGHPAYNEQFF
v_gene: TRBV7-9; j_gene: TRBJ1-6; d_gene: NA; abundance: NA; len: 15; CDR3nt: TGTGCCAGCACCGGGAAGGGGGCCTATAATTCACCCCTCCACTTT; CDR3aa: CASTGKGAYNSPLHF
v_gene: TRBV15; j_gene: TRBJ2-1; d_gene: NA; abundance: NA; len: 15; CDR3nt: TGTGCCACCAGCAGGGTACAGGGTGACTACAATGAGCAGTTCTTC; CDR3aa: CATSRVQGDYNEQFF
v_gene: TRBV2; j_gene: TRBJ1-3; d_gene: TRBD1; abundance: NA; len: 15; CDR3nt: TGTGCCAGCAGTGACGTAGGACAGGGAGTTTACACCATATATTTT; CDR3aa: CASSDVGQGVYTIYF
v_gene: TRBV7-2; j_gene: TRBJ1-2; d_gene: NA; abundance: NA; len: 17; CDR3nt: TGTGCCAGCAGCCCCCGTTTTTCTAGAGGCGGGAACTATGGCTACACCTTC; CDR3aa: CASSPRFSRGGNYGYTF
v_gene: TRBV5-8; j_gene: TRBJ1-1; d_gene: NA; abundance: NA; len: 13; CDR3nt: TGTGCCGGGTATCCCTCCCCTGGGCCATCCCTGGACTTT; CDR3aa: CAGYPSPGPSLDF
v_gene: TRBV4-1; j_gene: TRBJ1-2; d_gene: NA; abundance: NA; len: 12; CDR3nt: TGCGCCAGCAGCCAAGCCGGGGGAGGCTACACCTTC; CDR3aa: CASSQAGGGYTF
v_gene: TRBV4-1; j_gene: TRBJ2-7; d_gene: NA; abundance: once; len: 17; CDR3nt: TGCGCCAGCAGCCATCCGTCCCAGGGGGGAGTCATTTACGAGCAGTACTTC; CDR3aa: CASSHPSQGGVIYEQYF
v_gene: TRBV12-5; j_gene: TRBJ1-2; d_gene: TRBD1; abundance: NA; len: 18; CDR3nt: TGTGCTAGTGGTTTGGTCGTTCTCGACAGGGTTGATTCCTATGGCTACACCTTC; CDR3aa: CASGLVVLDRVDSYGYTF
v_gene: TRBV29-1; j_gene: TRBJ1-6; d_gene: NA; abundance: NA; len: 13; CDR3nt: TGCAGCGTGAGGGCAGCTTATAATTCACCCCTCCACTTT; CDR3aa: CSVRAAYNSPLHF
v_gene: TRBV30; j_gene: TRBJ1-3; d_gene: NA; abundance: NA; len: 14; CDR3nt: TGTGCCTGGGCCTCGACACACTCTGGAAACACCATATATTTT; CDR3aa: CAWASTHSGNTIYF
v_gene: TRBV5-8; j_gene: TRBJ1-4; d_gene: TRBD1; abundance: NA; len: 16; CDR3nt: TGTGCCAGCAGCATAGGACAGGGTGCAACTAATGAAAAACTGTTTTTT; CDR3aa: CASSIGQGATNEKLFF
v_gene: TRBV14; j_gene: TRBJ2-7; d_gene: TRBD1; abundance: NA; len: 19; CDR3nt: TGTGCCAGCAGCCAAGACCGGGGCAAGACAGGGGGGACCCGATACGAGCAGTACTTC; CDR3aa: CASSQDRGKTGGTRYEQYF
v_gene: TRBV27; j_gene: TRBJ1-6; d_gene: NA; abundance: NA; len: 17; CDR3nt: TGTGCCAGCAGTTTCTACAGGGCGAGTCTGGATAATTCACCCCTCCACTTT; CDR3aa: CASSFYRASLDNSPLHF
v_gene: TRBV5-4; j_gene: TRBJ1-4; d_gene: TRBD1; abundance: NA; len: 14; CDR3nt: TGTGCCAGCAGACGACAGGGCGGTAATGAAAAACTGTTTTTT; CDR3aa: CASRRQGGNEKLFF
v_gene: TRBV6-5; j_gene: TRBJ2-7; d_gene: TRBD1; abundance: once; len: 15; CDR3nt: TGTGCCAGCAGTCCCGTGACAGGGACGTCCTACGAGCAGTACTTC; CDR3aa: CASSPVTGTSYEQYF
v_gene: TRBV3-1/TRBV3-2; j_gene: TRBJ1-1; d_gene: NA; abundance: NA; len: 11; CDR3nt: TGTGCCAGCCGTGGGGCAGAGGAAGCTTTCTTT; CDR3aa: CASRGAEEAFF
v_gene: TRBV2; j_gene: TRBJ2-3; d_gene: TRBD2; abundance: few; len: 14; CDR3nt: TGTGCCCAAACTAGCGGGGGAGGGGTAGATACGCAGTATTTT; CDR3aa: CAQTSGGGVDTQYF
v_gene: TRBV3-1/TRBV3-2; j_gene: TRBJ2-1; d_gene: NA; abundance: once; len: 12; CDR3nt: TGTGCCAGCAACGCAGGCCGGGGGGAGCAGTTCTTC; CDR3aa: CASNAGRGEQFF
v_gene: TRBV10-2; j_gene: TRBJ2-5; d_gene: NA; abundance: once; len: 14; CDR3nt: TGCGCCAGCAGGGGCCGTTTCGTTCAAGAGACCCAGTACTTC; CDR3aa: CASRGRFVQETQYF
v_gene: TRBV30; j_gene: TRBJ1-1; d_gene: NA; abundance: NA; len: 14; CDR3nt: TGTGCCTGGAGTCTGAACGACAGGAACACTGAAGCTTTCTTT; CDR3aa: CAWSLNDRNTEAFF
v_gene: TRBV10-1; j_gene: TRBJ2-2; d_gene: TRBD1; abundance: NA; len: 15; CDR3nt: TGCGCCAGCTCTGGTCCAGGGGGTTTCACCGGGGAGCTGTTTTTT; CDR3aa: CASSGPGGFTGELFF
v_gene: TRBV12-5; j_gene: TRBJ2-5; d_gene: TRBD2; abundance: NA; len: 17; CDR3nt: TGTGCTAGTGGTTTGGTCCCTAGCGGGGGGAACCAAGAGACCCAGTACTTC; CDR3aa: CASGLVPSGGNQETQYF